This TCR beta chain was observed in a study of identical twins. Whole-study findings and limits: Models predicted less out-of-frame TCR alpha sharing in monozygotic twins than was found. Insertions were fewer in abundant cord blood beta clonotypes, whereas memory repertoires showed none of this pattern.

TCRdb analysed the 5' RACE reads with MiXCR anew, one entry per CDR3 protein. The sample lists around 530,000 distinct CDR3 sequences, over 12% occurring once. This clonotype was counted a few times. Its antigen is unknown. This CDR3 comprises 13 residues. Germline CDR1 and CDR2: SGHRS and YFSETQ. The germline V and J ends were trimmed by 5 bases and 10 bases, with 18 bases remaining between them. These data were likewise used in another study, on yellow fever vaccine responses in identical twins.

Sequenced: CD4+ T cells sorted from blood. The J gene is TRBJ1-1, the V gene TRBV5-1, with a possible D match to TRBD1 (6 bases). The receptor comes from a woman aged 18-29 years in good health. CDR3 coding DNA: TGCGCCAGCAGGGAGACAGGAACTCCCCGAGCTTTCTTT. Translated: CASRETGTPRAFF.